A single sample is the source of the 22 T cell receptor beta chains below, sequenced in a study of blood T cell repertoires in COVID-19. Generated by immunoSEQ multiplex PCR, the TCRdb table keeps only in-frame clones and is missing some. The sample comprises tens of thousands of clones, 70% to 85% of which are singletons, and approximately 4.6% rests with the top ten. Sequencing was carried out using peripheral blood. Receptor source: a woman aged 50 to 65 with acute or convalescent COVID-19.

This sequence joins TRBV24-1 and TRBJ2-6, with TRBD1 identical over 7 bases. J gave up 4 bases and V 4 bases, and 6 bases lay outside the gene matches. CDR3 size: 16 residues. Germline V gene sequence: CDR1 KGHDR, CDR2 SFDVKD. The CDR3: CATSDRTGAGANVLTF. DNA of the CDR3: TGTGCCACCAGTGACCGTACAGGGGCCGGGGCCAACGTCCTGACTTTC.

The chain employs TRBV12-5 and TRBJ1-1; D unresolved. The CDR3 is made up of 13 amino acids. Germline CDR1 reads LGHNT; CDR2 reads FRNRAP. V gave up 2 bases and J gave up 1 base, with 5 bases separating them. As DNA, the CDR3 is TGTGCTAGTGGTTTGAGAGGGAACACTGAAGCTTTCTTT. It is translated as CASGLRGNTEAFF.

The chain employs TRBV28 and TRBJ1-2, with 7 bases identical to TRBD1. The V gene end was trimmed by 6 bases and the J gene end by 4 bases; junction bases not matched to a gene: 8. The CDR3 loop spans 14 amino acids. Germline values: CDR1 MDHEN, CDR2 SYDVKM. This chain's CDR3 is CASRVGTEIYGYTF. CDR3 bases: TGTGCCAGCAGAGTGGGGACAGAGATCTATGGCTACACCTTC.

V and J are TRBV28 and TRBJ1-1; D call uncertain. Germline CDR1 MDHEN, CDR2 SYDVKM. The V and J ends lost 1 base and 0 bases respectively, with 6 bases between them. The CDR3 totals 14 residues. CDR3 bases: TGTGCCAGCAGTTTATCAGGCCTGAACACTGAAGCTTTCTTT. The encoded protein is CASSLSGLNTEAFF.

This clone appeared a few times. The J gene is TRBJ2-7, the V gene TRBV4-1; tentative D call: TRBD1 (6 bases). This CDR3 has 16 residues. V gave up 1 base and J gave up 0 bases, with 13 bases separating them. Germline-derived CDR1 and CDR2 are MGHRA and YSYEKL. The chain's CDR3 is CASSQAGGTSSYEQYF. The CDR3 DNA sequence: TGCGCCAGCAGCCAAGCTGGGGGCACTAGCTCCTACGAGCAGTACTTC.

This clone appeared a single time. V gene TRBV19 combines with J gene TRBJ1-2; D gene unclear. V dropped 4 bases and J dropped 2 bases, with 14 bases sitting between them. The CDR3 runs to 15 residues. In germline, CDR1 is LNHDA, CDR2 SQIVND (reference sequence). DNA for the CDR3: TGTGCCAGTAGTACCCGAGGGTCCGAGAACTATGGCTACACCTTC. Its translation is CASSTRGSENYGYTF. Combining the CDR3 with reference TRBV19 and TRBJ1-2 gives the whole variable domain DGGITQSPKYLFRKEGQNVTLSCEQNLNHDAMYWYRQDPGQGLRLIYYSQIVNDFQKGDIAEGYSVSREKKESFPLTVTSAQKNPTAFYLCASSTRGSENYGYTFGSGTRLTVV.

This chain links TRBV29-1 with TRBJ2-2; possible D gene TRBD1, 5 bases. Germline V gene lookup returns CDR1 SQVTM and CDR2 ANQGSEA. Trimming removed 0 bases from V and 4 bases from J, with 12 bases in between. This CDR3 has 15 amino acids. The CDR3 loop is CSVEDEGRATGELFF. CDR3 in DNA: TGCAGCGTTGAAGATGAAGGCAGGGCCACCGGGGAGCTGTTTTTT.

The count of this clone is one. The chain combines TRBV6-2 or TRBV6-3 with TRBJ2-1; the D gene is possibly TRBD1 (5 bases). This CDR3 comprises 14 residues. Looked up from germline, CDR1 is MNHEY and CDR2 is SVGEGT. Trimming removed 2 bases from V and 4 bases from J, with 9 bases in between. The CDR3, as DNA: TGTGCCAGCAGTTACCAGGGCCGGTACAATGAGCAGTTCTTC. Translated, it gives CASSYQGRYNEQFF.

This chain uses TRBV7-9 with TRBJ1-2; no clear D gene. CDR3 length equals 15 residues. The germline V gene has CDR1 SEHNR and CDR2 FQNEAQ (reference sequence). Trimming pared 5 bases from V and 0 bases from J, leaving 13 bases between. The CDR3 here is CASSQNGDPNYGYTF. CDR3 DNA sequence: TGTGCCAGCAGCCAGAACGGAGACCCTAACTATGGCTACACCTTC. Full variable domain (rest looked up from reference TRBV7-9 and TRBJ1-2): DTGVSQNPRHKITKRGQNVTFRCDPISEHNRLYWYRQTLGQGPEFLTYFQNEAQLEKSRLLSDRFSAERPKGSFSTLEIQRTEQGDSAMYLCASSQNGDPNYGYTFGSGTRLTVV.

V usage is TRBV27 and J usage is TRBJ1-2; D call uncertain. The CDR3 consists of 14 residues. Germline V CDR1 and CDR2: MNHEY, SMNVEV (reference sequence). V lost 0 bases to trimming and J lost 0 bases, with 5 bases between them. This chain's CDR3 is CASSLSAPNYGYTF. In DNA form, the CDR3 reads TGTGCCAGCAGTTTATCGGCTCCTAACTATGGCTACACCTTC.

The CDR3 sequence: CSASVGTGGETQYF. As DNA, the CDR3 is TGCAGTGCTAGTGTAGGGACAGGCGGAGAGACCCAGTACTTC. The rearrangement uses TRBV20-1 and TRBJ2-5; TRBD1 aligns across 8 bases. Per the germline V gene, CDR1 is DFQATT and CDR2 is SNEGSKA (reference sequence). Unmatched junction bases numbered 7, after V lost 3 bases and J lost 4 bases. CDR3 length: 14 amino acids.

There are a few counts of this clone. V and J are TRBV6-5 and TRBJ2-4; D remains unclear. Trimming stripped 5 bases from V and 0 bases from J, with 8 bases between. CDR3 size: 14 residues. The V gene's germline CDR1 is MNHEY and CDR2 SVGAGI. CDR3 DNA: TGTGCCAGCAGTCCCTACCCAGCCAAAAACATTCAGTACTTC. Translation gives CASSPYPAKNIQYF.

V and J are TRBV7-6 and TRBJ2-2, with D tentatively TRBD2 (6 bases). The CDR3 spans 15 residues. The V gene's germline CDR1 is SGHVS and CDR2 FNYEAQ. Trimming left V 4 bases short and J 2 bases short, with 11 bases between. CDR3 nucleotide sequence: TGTGCCAGCAGCTCCCCCGGGGGAAACACCGGGGAGCTGTTTTTT. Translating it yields CASSSPGGNTGELFF. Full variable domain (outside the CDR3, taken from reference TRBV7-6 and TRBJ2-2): GAGVSQSPRYKVTKRGQDVALRCDPISGHVSLYWYRQALGQGPEFLTYFNYEAQQDKSGLPNDRFSAERPEGSISTLTIQRTEQRDSAMYRCASSSPGGNTGELFFGEGSRLTVL.

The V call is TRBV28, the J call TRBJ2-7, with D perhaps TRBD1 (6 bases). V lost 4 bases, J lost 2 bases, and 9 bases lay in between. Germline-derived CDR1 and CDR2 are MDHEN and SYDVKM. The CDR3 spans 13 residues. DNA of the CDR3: TGTGCCAGCAGTTGGGACATGGCCTACGAGCAGTACTTC. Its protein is CASSWDMAYEQYF.

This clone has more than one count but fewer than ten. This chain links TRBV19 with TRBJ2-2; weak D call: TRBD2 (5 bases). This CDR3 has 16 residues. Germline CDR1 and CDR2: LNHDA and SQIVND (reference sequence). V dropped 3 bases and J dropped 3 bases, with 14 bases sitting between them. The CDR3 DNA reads TGTGCCAGTAGTATGAGAGGGCGCGTGGACACCGGGGAGCTGTTTTTT. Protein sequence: CASSMRGRVDTGELFF.

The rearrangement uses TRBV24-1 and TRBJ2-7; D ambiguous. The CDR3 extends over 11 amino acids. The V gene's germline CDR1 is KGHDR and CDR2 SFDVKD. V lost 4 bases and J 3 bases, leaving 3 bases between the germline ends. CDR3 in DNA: TGTGCCACCAGTGACCTCTACGAGCAGTACTTC. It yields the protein CATSDLYEQYF.

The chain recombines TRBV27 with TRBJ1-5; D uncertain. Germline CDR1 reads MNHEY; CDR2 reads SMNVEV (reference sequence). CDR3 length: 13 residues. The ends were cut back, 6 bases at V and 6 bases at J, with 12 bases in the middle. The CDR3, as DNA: TGTGCCAGCAGCCCCTCGGAGGGTCAGCCCCAGCATTTT. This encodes CASSPSEGQPQHF.

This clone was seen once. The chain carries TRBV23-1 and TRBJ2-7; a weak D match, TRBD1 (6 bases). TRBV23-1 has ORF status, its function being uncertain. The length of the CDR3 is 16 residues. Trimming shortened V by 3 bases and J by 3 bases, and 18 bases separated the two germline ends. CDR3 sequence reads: CASSHAWDTHHYEQYF. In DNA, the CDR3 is TGCGCCAGCAGTCATGCGTGGGACACCCACCACTACGAGCAGTACTTC.

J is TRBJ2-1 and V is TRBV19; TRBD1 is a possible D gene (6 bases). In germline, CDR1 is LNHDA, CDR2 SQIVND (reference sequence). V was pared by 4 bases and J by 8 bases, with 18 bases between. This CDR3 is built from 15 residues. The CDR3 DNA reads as TGTGCCAGTAGTAGACAGGAGCCCGTAGGGGATGAGCAGTTCTTC. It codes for CASSRQEPVGDEQFF.

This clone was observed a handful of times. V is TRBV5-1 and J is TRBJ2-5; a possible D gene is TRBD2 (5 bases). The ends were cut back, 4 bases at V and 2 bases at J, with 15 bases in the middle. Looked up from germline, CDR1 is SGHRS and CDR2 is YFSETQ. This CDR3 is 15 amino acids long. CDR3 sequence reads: CASSNNPRGQETQYF. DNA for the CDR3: TGCGCCAGCAGCAACAACCCACGGGGTCAAGAGACCCAGTACTTC.

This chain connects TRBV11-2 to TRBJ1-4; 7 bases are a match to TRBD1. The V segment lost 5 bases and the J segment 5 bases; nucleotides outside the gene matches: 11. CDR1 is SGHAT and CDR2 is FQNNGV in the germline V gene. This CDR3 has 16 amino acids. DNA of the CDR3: TGTGCCAGCAGCCCCTGGACAGGAGGGTCGAATGAAAAACTGTTTTTT. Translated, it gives CASSPWTGGSNEKLFF.

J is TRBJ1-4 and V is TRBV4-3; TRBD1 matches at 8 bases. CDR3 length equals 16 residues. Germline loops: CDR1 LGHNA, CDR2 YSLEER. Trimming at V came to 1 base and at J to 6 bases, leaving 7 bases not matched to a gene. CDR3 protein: CASSQGTGTGDEKLFF. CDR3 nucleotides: TGCGCCAGCAGCCAAGGAACCGGGACAGGTGATGAAAAACTGTTTTTT.